The 31 T cell receptor beta chains below were found in one sample sequenced in a study of T-cell memory formation after mild COVID-19. TCRdb passed the 5' RACE reads through MiXCR, listing each CDR3 protein once. The sample holds some 330,000 distinct CDR3 sequences, under 25% seen once. The source material was PBMCs or a T cell subset sorted from them (not recorded which). The receptors here all came from an adult woman who had mild COVID-19 (a few samples of this study predate the infection). Cell type and time point are not known.

The chain links TRBV27 to TRBJ2-7; D gene unclear. This CDR3 is 13 amino acids long. The germline V gene encodes CDR1 MNHEY and CDR2 SMNVEV (reference sequence). Trimming removed 0 bases at V and 5 bases at J, with 8 bases between. CDR3 DNA sequence: TGTGCCAGCAGTTTATCTGGTAACCACGAGCAGTACTTC. The encoded protein is CASSLSGNHEQYF.

This clonotype was detected ten times or more. The V and J genes are TRBV4-1 and TRBJ2-1; TRBD1 matches at 7 bases. J lost 11 bases, V lost 4 bases, and 29 bases had no gene match. The CDR3 spans 20 residues. CDR1 MGHRA and CDR2 YSYEKL come from the germline V gene. The CDR3: CASSPIPLHYRGGPRLQQFF. The CDR3 nucleotides are TGCGCCAGCAGCCCGATACCCCTTCATTACAGGGGTGGACCTCGCTTACAGCAGTTCTTC.

This clonotype was counted a few times. The V gene is TRBV19, the J gene TRBJ1-1, with 7 bases identical to TRBD1. Unmatched junction bases numbered 4, after V lost 6 bases and J lost 0 bases. The CDR3 has 14 residues. Germline CDR1 reads LNHDA; CDR2 reads SQIVND (reference sequence). CDR3 nucleotides: TGTGCCAGTAGGACAGGGCCTATGAACACTGAAGCTTTCTTT. Residues: CASRTGPMNTEAFF. Full variable domain (remainder filled in from reference TRBV19 and TRBJ1-1): DGGITQSPKYLFRKEGQNVTLSCEQNLNHDAMYWYRQDPGQGLRLIYYSQIVNDFQKGDIAEGYSVSREKKESFPLTVTSAQKNPTAFYLCASRTGPMNTEAFFGQGTRLTVV.

The chain carries TRBV15 and TRBJ2-7; D possibly corresponds to TRBD2 (6 bases). V gave up 8 bases and J gave up 6 bases, with 11 bases separating them. CDR3 length equals 11 residues. CDR1 LNHNV and CDR2 YYDKDF come from the germline V gene (reference sequence). The CDR3 spells CATLLAREQYF. For the CDR3, the DNA is TGTGCCACCTTACTAGCTCGCGAGCAGTACTTC.

This clonotype was detected many times. The genes are TRBV7-2 and TRBJ2-6; TRBD1 matches at 9 bases. Germline V gives CDR1 SGHTA, CDR2 FQGNSA. J was trimmed by 2 bases and V by 5 bases; bases with no gene match: 10. The CDR3 covers 18 residues. The CDR3 nucleotides are TGTGCCAGCAGCGCGGGACAGGGATTTGTGCCTGGGGCCAACGTCCTGACTTTC. Translated, it gives CASSAGQGFVPGANVLTF.

The sample holds many counts of this clonotype. The chain employs TRBV4-2 and TRBJ2-5; 7 nucleotides line up with TRBD2. CDR1 LGHNA and CDR2 YNFKEQ come from the germline V gene. The CDR3 contains 16 residues. With V trimmed by 1 base and J by 0 bases, 5 bases remained unmatched. CDR3 residues: CASSQGTSGYQETQYF. The CDR3 region has the DNA TGTGCCAGCAGCCAAGGGACTAGTGGATACCAAGAGACCCAGTACTTC.

The chain's CDR3 is CSVGTSNYGYTF. DNA of the CDR3: TGCAGCGTTGGGACCTCTAACTATGGCTACACCTTC. This chain uses TRBV29-1 with TRBJ1-2; the D is unclear. CDR1 and CDR2 (germline): SQVTM, ANQGSEA. This CDR3 spans 12 amino acids. Trimming stripped 4 bases from V and 0 bases from J, with 6 bases between.

This clonotype was seen more than once but under ten times. The genes are TRBV20-1 and TRBJ2-1; 13 bases line up with TRBD2. The junction had 4 bases not matched to a gene; V was cut back by 5 bases and J by 9 bases. The CDR3 extends over 13 amino acids. Germline CDR1 reads DFQATT; CDR2 reads SNEGSKA (reference sequence). This CDR3 is CSAGRTSGSEQFF. DNA for the CDR3: TGCAGTGCTGGACGGACTAGCGGGAGTGAGCAGTTCTTC.

The chain carries TRBV6-1 and TRBJ2-7; no reliable D call. The length of the CDR3 is 12 residues. Between the trimmed V and J ends, which lost 3 bases and 3 bases, there was a span of 6 bases. CDR1 is MNHNS, CDR2 SASEGT, per germline. The CDR3, as DNA: TGTGCCAGCAGTGATGACCTCTACGAGCAGTACTTC. This gives the protein CASSDDLYEQYF.

The sample holds one count of this clonotype. The V gene is TRBV25-1, the J gene TRBJ2-7; no clear D. Trimming left V 3 bases short and J 9 bases short, with 21 bases between. Germline lookup yields CDR1 MGHDK and CDR2 SYGVNS. The CDR3 sequence is 15 residues long. The CDR3 sequence: CASSEMWVGGPGQYF. The CDR3 DNA is TGTGCCAGCAGTGAGATGTGGGTTGGTGGACCGGGGCAGTACTTC.

The chain carries TRBV29-1 and TRBJ2-1, with 8 bases that match TRBD2. The DNA end is more similar to TRBJ2-5, so the J call may be wrong. In germline, CDR1 is SQVTM, CDR2 ANQGSEA. The CDR3 is made up of 17 amino acids. Written as DNA, the CDR3 is TGCAGCGTTGATCAACGCACCCTCAGCGGGAGCGGTGGGACCCAGTACTTC. This gives the protein CSVDQRTLSGSGGTQYF.

The chain couples TRBV7-2 to TRBJ2-2; D not certain. Between the trimmed V and J ends, which lost 4 bases and 0 bases, there was a span of 9 bases. This CDR3 is built from 15 residues. CDR1 and CDR2 (germline): SGHTA, FQGNSA. DNA of the CDR3: TGTGCCAGCAGCTCCAGTCCCTCGAACACCGGGGAGCTGTTTTTT. Its translation: CASSSSPSNTGELFF.

The sample holds a few counts of this clonotype. The V gene is TRBV4-3, the J gene TRBJ2-1; D is unclear. The CDR3 consists of 14 residues. Trimming stripped 0 bases from V and 6 bases from J, with 9 bases between. Germline CDR1 is LGHNA and CDR2 is YSLEER. The CDR3 region is CASSQDYPRNEQFF. The DNA for the CDR3 is TGCGCCAGCAGCCAAGATTACCCCCGCAATGAGCAGTTCTTC.

The chain employs TRBV5-4 and TRBJ1-1; D is uncertain. The germline gives CDR1 SGHNT, CDR2 YYREEE (reference sequence). This CDR3 has 12 amino acids. Trimming left V 2 bases short and J 0 bases short, with 2 bases between. DNA of the CDR3: TGTGCCAGCAGCTTAGTGAACACTGAAGCTTTCTTT. As protein: CASSLVNTEAFF.

J is TRBJ2-2 and V is TRBV5-1; tentatively, D is TRBD1 or TRBD2 (5 bases each). The V gene lost 3 bases and the J gene lost 2 bases, with 14 bases spanning the gap. The CDR3 sequence is 16 residues long. The V gene's germline CDR1 is SGHRS and CDR2 YFSETQ. CDR3 nucleotide sequence: TGCGCCAGCAGCTCGGCCGGGGCAGCCAACACCGGGGAGCTGTTTTTT. Translating gives CASSSAGAANTGELFF. Combining the CDR3 with reference TRBV5-1 and TRBJ2-2 gives the whole variable domain KAGVTQTPRYLIKTRGQQVTLSCSPISGHRSVSWYQQTPGQGLQFLFEYFSETQRNKGNFPGRFSGRQFSNSRSEMNVSTLELGDSALYLCASSSAGAANTGELFFGEGSRLTVL.

The chain has TRBV7-9 and TRBJ1-4; 12 nucleotides align to TRBD1. There are 15 residues in the CDR3. Germline values: CDR1 SEHNR, CDR2 FQNEAQ (reference sequence). V lost 5 bases, J lost 10 bases, and 8 bases stayed unmatched. CDR3: CASSPQGQGAGKLFF. The CDR3, as DNA: TGTGCCAGCAGCCCTCAGGGACAGGGGGCTGGAAAACTGTTTTTT.

This clonotype is medium-sized. The chain is built from TRBV29-1 and TRBJ1-6; TRBD1 matches 10 bases. Germline V gene lookup returns CDR1 SQVTM and CDR2 ANQGSEA. V was pared by 3 bases and J by 15 bases, with 2 bases of the junction left unmatched. This CDR3 comprises 11 residues. CDR3 amino acids: CSVEGQGHLHF. CDR3 sequence (DNA): TGCAGCGTTGAGGGACAGGGGCACCTCCACTTT.

This clonotype came up a few times. The chain combines TRBV12-3 or TRBV12-4 with TRBJ2-5; D uncertain. The V end was cut by 2 bases, the J end by 4 bases, with 11 bases between. The CDR3 has 14 amino acids. CDR3 region: CASSLKGSLETQYF. CDR3 nucleotides: TGTGCCAGCAGTTTAAAGGGAAGCTTAGAGACCCAGTACTTC.

This chain connects TRBV10-3 to TRBJ2-1, with 10 bases lining up with TRBD1. This CDR3 spans 13 amino acids. Looked up from germline, CDR1 is ENHRY and CDR2 is SYGVKD. The V and J ends lost 8 bases and 4 bases, in that order; junction bases with no gene match: 2. CDR3 protein: CAIAGQGYNEQFF. CDR3 nucleotides: TGTGCCATCGCGGGACAGGGGTACAATGAGCAGTTCTTC.

This clonotype came up a few times. The chain has TRBV3-1 and TRBJ2-1; D gene uncertain. Trimming removed 1 base from V and 8 bases from J, with 6 bases in between. This CDR3 region has 12 residues. The germline V gene encodes CDR1 LGHDT and CDR2 YNNKEL (reference sequence). In nucleotides, the CDR3 is TGTGCCAGCAGCCAAGGACGGTATGAGCAGTTCTTC. Its protein is CASSQGRYEQFF.

This clonotype was seen more than once but under ten times. The chain is built from TRBV11-2 and TRBJ2-3; D is uncertain. The CDR3 is 14 residues long. V gave up 0 bases and J gave up 6 bases, with 10 bases separating them. Looked up from germline, CDR1 is SGHAT and CDR2 is FQNNGV. DNA for the CDR3: TGTGCCAGCAGCTTAGAGGCTATCAGTGATACGCAGTATTTT. It codes for CASSLEAISDTQYF.

In this sample, this clonotype turned up a few times. The J gene is TRBJ2-5, the V gene TRBV7-2; the D call may be TRBD1 or TRBD2 (5 bases each). CDR3 length equals 18 residues. CDR1 is SGHTA, CDR2 FQGNSA, per germline. Trimming took off 5 bases at V and 2 bases at J, with 24 bases between the two ends. CDR3 sequence: CASSVSRSGTASQETQYF. CDR3 in DNA: TGTGCCAGCAGCGTGAGCCGGTCCGGGACGGCGAGTCAAGAGACCCAGTACTTC.

The chain recombines TRBV5-1 with TRBJ1-2, with TRBD1 as a possible D gene (5 bases). The CDR3 covers 14 residues. In germline, CDR1 is SGHRS, CDR2 YFSETQ. V lost 6 bases and J lost 3, with 15 bases in between. CDR3 amino acids: CASTPDGGHYGYTF. The CDR3 DNA reads as TGCGCCAGCACCCCGGACGGGGGTCACTATGGCTACACCTTC. The complete variable domain, with remaining parts taken from reference TRBV5-1 and TRBJ1-2, reads KAGVTQTPRYLIKTRGQQVTLSCSPISGHRSVSWYQQTPGQGLQFLFEYFSETQRNKGNFPGRFSGRQFSNSRSEMNVSTLELGDSALYLCASTPDGGHYGYTFGSGTRLTVV.

This sequence joins TRBV3-1 and TRBJ2-7; 12 bases agree with TRBD2. Unmatched junction bases numbered 11, after V lost 5 bases and J lost 6 bases. The CDR3 has 16 amino acids. CDR1 and CDR2 (germline): LGHDT, YNNKEL (reference sequence). This chain's CDR3 is CASSSSRLAGVPEQYF. The CDR3 nucleotides are TGTGCCAGCAGCTCTTCTCGACTAGCGGGAGTACCCGAGCAGTACTTC.

This chain links TRBV7-2 with TRBJ2-5; 9 bases agree with TRBD2. CDR3 size: 16 residues. Germline values: CDR1 SGHTA, CDR2 FQGNSA. The V gene end was trimmed by 5 bases and the J gene end by 5 bases; junction bases not matched to a gene: 12. For the CDR3, the DNA is TGTGCCAGCAGCCCTGTAGCGGGAGCACAGGGGGAGACCCAGTACTTC. Translation: CASSPVAGAQGETQYF.

This clonotype has just a few counts. This sequence joins TRBV9 and TRBJ2-7; possible D gene TRBD1, 6 bases. The CDR3 is 17 amino acids. Germline V lookup: CDR1 SGDLS, CDR2 YYNGEE. Trimming took off 3 bases at V and 0 bases at J, with 19 bases between the two ends. CDR3: CASSGNPQDRYSYEQYF. The CDR3 bases are TGTGCCAGCAGCGGTAATCCCCAGGACAGATACTCCTACGAGCAGTACTTC.

The rearrangement joins TRBV4-2 to TRBJ1-2; D is unclear. CDR3 length equals 13 residues. Germline-derived CDR1 and CDR2 are LGHNA and YNFKEQ. With 0 bases removed from V and 4 bases from J, the gap between germline ends came to 6 bases. CDR3 sequence: CASSQELFYGYTF. CDR3 DNA: TGTGCCAGCAGCCAAGAATTATTCTATGGCTACACCTTC.

This clonotype has more than one count but fewer than ten. This chain uses TRBV9 with TRBJ1-2; tentatively, D is TRBD1 (6 bases). The V gene's germline CDR1 is SGDLS and CDR2 YYNGEE. V was clipped by 3 bases and J by 4 bases, with 16 bases between them. This CDR3 has 15 amino acids. The CDR3 DNA reads TGTGCCAGCAGCGGCTACAGGGACCGCATCTATGGCTACACCTTC. Its protein is CASSGYRDRIYGYTF.

The chain links TRBV20-1 to TRBJ1-6; TRBD1 matches at 10 bases. CDR1 DFQATT and CDR2 SNEGSKA come from the germline V gene (reference sequence). V dropped 3 bases and J dropped 13; count of bases not matched to a gene: 21. This CDR3 has 18 amino acids. The CDR3 spells CSASAGTGALPRTSPLHF. CDR3 DNA: TGCAGTGCTAGCGCCGGGACAGGGGCCCTCCCGAGGACGTCGCCCCTCCACTTT.

This clonotype was detected many times. This chain uses TRBV5-6 with TRBJ2-2, with 7 nucleotides matching TRBD1. The CDR3 extends over 15 amino acids. CDR1 is SGHDT and CDR2 is YYEEEE in the germline V gene. V lost 4 bases to trimming and J lost 4 bases; unmatched junction nucleotides: 7. The CDR3 DNA sequence: TGTGCCAGCAGCCCCGACAGGGCCCGCACCGGGGAGCTGTTTTTT. This encodes CASSPDRARTGELFF.

V usage is TRBV6-2 or TRBV6-3 and J usage is TRBJ1-1; D gene uncertain. Germline-derived CDR1 and CDR2 are MNHEY and SVGEGT. CDR3 length: 15 amino acids. V was shortened by 2 bases and J by 3 bases, with 13 bases between the two germline ends. In DNA, the CDR3 is TGTGCCAGCAGTTACGCCCACAGAACGTACACTGAAGCTTTCTTT. Amino acid sequence: CASSYAHRTYTEAFF.